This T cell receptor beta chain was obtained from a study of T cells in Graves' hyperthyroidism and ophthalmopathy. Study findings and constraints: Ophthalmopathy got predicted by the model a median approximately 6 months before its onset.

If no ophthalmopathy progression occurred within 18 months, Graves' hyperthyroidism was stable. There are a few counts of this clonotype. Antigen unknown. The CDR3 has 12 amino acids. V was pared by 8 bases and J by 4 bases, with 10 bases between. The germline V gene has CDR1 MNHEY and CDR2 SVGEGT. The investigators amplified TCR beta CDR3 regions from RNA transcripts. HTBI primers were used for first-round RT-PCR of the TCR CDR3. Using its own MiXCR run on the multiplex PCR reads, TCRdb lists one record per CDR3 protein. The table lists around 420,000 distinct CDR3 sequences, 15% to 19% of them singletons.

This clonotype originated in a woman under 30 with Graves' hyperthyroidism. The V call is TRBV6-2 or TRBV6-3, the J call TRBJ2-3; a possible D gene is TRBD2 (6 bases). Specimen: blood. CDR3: CASRRVADTQYF. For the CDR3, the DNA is TGTGCCAGCCGGAGGGTAGCAGATACGCAGTATTTT.